This TCR beta chain was identified during a study of cytomegalovirus exposure and HLA in healthy donors. PCR amplification relied on 60 Vbeta primers (plus 13 Jbeta primers). Some clones are missing from TCRdb's copy, which holds only in-frame ones; the method was immunoSEQ multiplex PCR. The data contain some 130,000 clones, 77% of them singletons. Study-wide results and caveats: Some V segments, including TRBV6-2 and TRBV6-3, were excluded as indistinguishable. Cytomegalovirus association was listed for approximately 160 TCR beta chains. The authors judged a highly shared variant cluster likely a sequencing artifact. TCR beta chain V- and J-gene trimming was linked, in a later analysis, to a missense variant in DCLRE1C.

Only one count was recorded for this clone. Its target is unknown. The germline gives CDR1 SGHAT, CDR2 FQNNGV. The CDR3 is 16 residues long. Trimming pared 1 base from V and 0 bases from J, leaving 10 bases between. The sequencing input was PBMCs. This chain connects TRBV11-2 to TRBJ1-3, with D perhaps matching TRBD1 (5 bases). This clonotype was sampled from a man between 25 and 39 years old in good health and CMV-seronegative. The CDR3 DNA sequence: TGTGCCAGCAGCTTAGCTGGGGCCTACTCTGGAAACACCATATATTTT. Translating it yields CASSLAGAYSGNTIYF.